This T cell receptor beta chain stems from a study of blood T cell repertoires in COVID-19 (TCRdb year 2020). Looking at the study overall: Samples from collaborators originated in the United States, Italy and Spain and spanned both the acute and convalescent phases of COVID-19. The material from the prospective study consisted of cDNA or gDNA derived from T cells, B-cell-depleted T cells, or PBMCs. The samples were drawn from two sources: the first 160 participants of the ongoing ImmuneRACE study, and fewer than 1,500 subjects contributed by 6 global collaborators. Deeply sampled blood TCRbeta repertoires from subjects exposed to, actively infected with, or recovered from COVID-19 were included in the dataset. The repertoires were made available in a free public database intended to serve as a resource for research on the immune response to SARS-CoV-2. The sample metadata nearly always contained a de-identified subject ID, COVID-19 status, age in years and sex. Where available, HLA class I and class II types were taken from metadata supplied by the sample provider and were not determined by assay-based typing. On the study overall, not on this receptor specifically: How much clinical and demographic metadata was included differed by source and by participant, and the metadata was provided uncurated.

The immunoSEQ Assay, a bias-controlled multiplex PCR, was used to amplify TCRbeta CDR3 regions from genomic DNA. On the study's bioinformatics: Within the assay, amplification of reference gene primers was used to estimate how many nucleated cells each sample contained. To quantify the absolute abundance of each unique TCRbeta CDR3 rearrangement, sequence reads were collapsed and filtered. Productive Simpson clonality was computed per sample as the square root of Simpson's diversity index over productive rearrangements. TCRdb mirrors the immuneACCESS table, restricted to in-frame sequences. Some clones are absent from its copies; in checked studies, under half trace to an unresolved V gene, and the reason for the others is unknown. For V, J and clone size, that table is used; D and trimming come from the DNA. The sample includes 150,000 to 200,000 clones, with approximately 87% observed a single time. The top ten hold over 9.5% of the sample.

CDR1 and CDR2 are read off the germline V gene as SGDLS and YYNGEE. Germline trimming: 4 bases from V, 1 base from J; junction bases outside gene matches: 12. The CDR3 has 18 amino acids, counting the end cysteine and phenylalanine. The only DNA kept is the CDR3, 54 bases in frame from the first base. One collaborating source in Seattle enrolled patients during active infection and followed them longitudinally through the course of disease. The collaborating institutions used their own protocols to collect whole blood in K2EDTA tubes. For TCRbeta analysis, collaborator samples were shipped as frozen whole blood, as isolated PBMCs, or as DNA extracted from either sample type. About this clone: It lacks a known antigen. No base quality values were provided; no much bigger clone lies one nucleotide off.

The source of this sequence is a woman aged 60-70 years with COVID-19, enrolled during active disease. The receptor chain draws on TRBV9 and TRBJ2-4; 9 junctional bases match TRBD2. Sequencing was done on a sample of peripheral blood. This receptor has the CDR3 CASSQGASGVGAKNIQYF. The nucleotides are TGTGCCAGCAGCCAAGGGGCTAGCGGGGTGGGGGCCAAAAACATTCAGTACTTC.